Below, 3 T cell receptor beta chains from the same sample are listed, as sequenced in a study of blood T cell repertoires in COVID-19. Assay: immunoSEQ multiplex PCR; the TCRdb copy retains only in-frame clones and omits some. The sample holds 50,000 to 65,000 clones, roughly 84% seen once. Sequenced: peripheral blood. Receptors originate from a man in his fifties or sixties with COVID-19, enrolled during active disease.

The chain has TRBV5-4 and TRBJ2-3; D is unclear. The germline V and J ends were trimmed by 3 bases and 2 bases, with 10 bases remaining between them. Germline-derived CDR1 and CDR2 are SGHNT and YYREEE (reference sequence). This CDR3 comprises 14 residues. The chain's CDR3 is CASSSSSTTDTQYF. The CDR3, as DNA: TGTGCCAGCAGCTCCTCTAGTACCACAGATACGCAGTATTTT.

This chain connects TRBV12-5 to TRBJ1-4; maybe TRBD1 (5 bases). This CDR3 region has 15 residues. V gave up 2 bases and J gave up 6 bases, with 13 bases separating them. The germline CDR1 and CDR2 sequences are LGHNT and FRNRAP. Here the CDR3 DNA reads TGTGCTAGTGGTTTGTACGGGGGAGGTTATGAAAAACTGTTTTTT. Protein: CASGLYGGGYEKLFF.

This clone has a single count. This rearrangement joins TRBV18 to TRBJ2-5; D is perhaps TRBD1 (6 bases). This CDR3 spans 14 amino acids. Germline CDR1 and CDR2: KGHSH and LQKENI. V was clipped by 3 bases and J by 4 bases, with 12 bases between them. The CDR3 reads CASSPTGRGETQYF. CDR3 in DNA: TGTGCCAGCTCACCTACGGGCAGGGGAGAGACCCAGTACTTC. Variable domain in full (rest from reference TRBV18 and TRBJ2-5): NAGVMQNPRHLVRRRGQEARLRCSPMKGHSHVYWYRQLPEEGLKFMVYLQKENIIDESGMPKERFSAEFPKEGPSILRIQQVVRGDSAAYFCASSPTGRGETQYFGPGTRLLVL.